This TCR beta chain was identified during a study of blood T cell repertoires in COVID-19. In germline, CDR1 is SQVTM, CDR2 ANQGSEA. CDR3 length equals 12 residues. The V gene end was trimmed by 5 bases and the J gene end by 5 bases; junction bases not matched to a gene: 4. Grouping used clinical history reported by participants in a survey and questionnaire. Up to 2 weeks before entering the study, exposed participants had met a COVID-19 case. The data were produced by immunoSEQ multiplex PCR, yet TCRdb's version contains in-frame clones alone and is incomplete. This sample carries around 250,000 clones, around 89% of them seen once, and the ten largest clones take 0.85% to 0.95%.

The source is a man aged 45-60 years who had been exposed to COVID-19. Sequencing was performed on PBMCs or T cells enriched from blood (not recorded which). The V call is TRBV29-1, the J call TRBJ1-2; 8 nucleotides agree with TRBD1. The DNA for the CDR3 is TGCAGCGTTCAAACAGGGGGTTATGGCTACACCTTC. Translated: CSVQTGGYGYTF.